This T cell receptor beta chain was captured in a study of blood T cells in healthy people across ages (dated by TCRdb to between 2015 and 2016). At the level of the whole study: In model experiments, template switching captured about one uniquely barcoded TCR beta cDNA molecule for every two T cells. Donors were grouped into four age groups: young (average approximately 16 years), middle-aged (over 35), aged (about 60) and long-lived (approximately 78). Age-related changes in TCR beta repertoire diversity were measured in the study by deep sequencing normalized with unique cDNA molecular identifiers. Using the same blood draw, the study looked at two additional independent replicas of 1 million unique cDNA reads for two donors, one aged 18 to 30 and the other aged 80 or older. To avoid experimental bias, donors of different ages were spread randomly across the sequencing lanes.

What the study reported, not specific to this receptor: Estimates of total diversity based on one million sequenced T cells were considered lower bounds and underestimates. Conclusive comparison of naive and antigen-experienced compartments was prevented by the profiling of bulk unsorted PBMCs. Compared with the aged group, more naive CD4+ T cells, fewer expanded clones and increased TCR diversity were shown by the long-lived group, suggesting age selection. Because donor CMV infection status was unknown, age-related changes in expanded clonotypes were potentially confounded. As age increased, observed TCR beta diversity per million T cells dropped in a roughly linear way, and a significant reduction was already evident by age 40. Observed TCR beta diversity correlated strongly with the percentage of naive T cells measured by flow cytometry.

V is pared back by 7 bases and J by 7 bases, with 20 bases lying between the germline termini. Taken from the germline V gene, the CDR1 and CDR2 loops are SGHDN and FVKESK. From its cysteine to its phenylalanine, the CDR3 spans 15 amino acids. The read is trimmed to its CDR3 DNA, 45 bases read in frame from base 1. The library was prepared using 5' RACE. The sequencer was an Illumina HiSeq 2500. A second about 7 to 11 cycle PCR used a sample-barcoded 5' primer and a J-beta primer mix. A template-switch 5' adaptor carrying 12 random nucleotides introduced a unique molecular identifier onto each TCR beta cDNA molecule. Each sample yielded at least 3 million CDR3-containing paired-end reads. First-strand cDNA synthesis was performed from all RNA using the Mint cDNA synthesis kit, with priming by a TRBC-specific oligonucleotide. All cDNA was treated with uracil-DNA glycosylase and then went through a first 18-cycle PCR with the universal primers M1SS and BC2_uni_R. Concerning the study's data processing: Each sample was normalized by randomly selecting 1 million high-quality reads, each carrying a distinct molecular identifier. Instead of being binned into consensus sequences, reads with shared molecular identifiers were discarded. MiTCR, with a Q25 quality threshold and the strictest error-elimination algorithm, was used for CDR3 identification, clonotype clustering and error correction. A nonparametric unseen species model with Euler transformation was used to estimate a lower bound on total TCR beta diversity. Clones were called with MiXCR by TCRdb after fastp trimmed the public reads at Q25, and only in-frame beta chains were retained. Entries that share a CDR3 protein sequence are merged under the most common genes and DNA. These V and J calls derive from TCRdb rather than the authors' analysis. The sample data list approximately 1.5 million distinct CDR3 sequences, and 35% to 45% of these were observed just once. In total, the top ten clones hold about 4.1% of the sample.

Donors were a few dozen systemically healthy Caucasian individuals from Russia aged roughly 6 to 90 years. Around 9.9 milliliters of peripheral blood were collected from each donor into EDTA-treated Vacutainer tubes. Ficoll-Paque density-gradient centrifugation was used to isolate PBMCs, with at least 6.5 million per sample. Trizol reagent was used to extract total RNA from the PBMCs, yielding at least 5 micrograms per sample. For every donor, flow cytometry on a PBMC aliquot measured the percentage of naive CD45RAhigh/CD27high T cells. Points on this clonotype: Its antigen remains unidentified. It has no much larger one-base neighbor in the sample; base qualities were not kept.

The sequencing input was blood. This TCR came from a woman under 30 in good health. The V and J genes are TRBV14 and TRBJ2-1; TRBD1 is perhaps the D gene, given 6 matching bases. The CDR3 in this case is CASNGIQTGLNEQFF. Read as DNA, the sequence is TGTGCCAGCAATGGGATACAAACAGGGTTGAATGAGCAGTTCTTC.